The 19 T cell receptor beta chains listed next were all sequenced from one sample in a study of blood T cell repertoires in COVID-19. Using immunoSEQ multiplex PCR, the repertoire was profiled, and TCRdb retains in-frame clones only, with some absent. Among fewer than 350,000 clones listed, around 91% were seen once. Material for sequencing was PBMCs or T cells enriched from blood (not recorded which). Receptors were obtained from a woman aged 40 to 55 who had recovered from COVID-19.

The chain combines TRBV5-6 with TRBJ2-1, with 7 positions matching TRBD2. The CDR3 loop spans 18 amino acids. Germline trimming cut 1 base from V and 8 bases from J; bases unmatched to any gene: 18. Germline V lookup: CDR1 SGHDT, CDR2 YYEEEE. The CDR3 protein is CASSLTDLGRGSLDEQFF. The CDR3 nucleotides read TGTGCCAGCAGCTTGACCGACTTGGGGCGGGGGAGCCTGGATGAGCAGTTCTTC.

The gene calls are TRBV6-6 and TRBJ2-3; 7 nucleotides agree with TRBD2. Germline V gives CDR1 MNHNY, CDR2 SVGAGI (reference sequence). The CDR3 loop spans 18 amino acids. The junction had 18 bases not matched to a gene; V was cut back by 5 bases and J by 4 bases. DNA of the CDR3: TGTGCCAGCAGTCCCCGGTGGTATCAGCGGGGACTCGCAGATACGCAGTATTTT. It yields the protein CASSPRWYQRGLADTQYF.

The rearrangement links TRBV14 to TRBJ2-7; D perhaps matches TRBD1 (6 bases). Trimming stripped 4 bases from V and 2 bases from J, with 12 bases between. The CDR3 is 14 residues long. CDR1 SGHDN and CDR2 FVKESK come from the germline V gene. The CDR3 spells CASSLRGRPYEQYF. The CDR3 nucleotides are TGTGCCAGCAGCCTCAGGGGAAGGCCCTACGAGCAGTACTTC.

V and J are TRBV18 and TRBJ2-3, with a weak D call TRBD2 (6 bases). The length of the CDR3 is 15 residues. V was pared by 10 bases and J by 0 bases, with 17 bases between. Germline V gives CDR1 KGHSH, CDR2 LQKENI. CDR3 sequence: CATLWEAGSTDTQYF. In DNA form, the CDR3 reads TGTGCCACCCTTTGGGAGGCCGGCAGCACAGATACGCAGTATTTT.

CDR3 in DNA: TGTGCCAGCAGTACGACCGGGACAGGGGCTATCAATGAGCAGTTCTTC. Residues: CASSTTGTGAINEQFF. This rearrangement joins TRBV27 to TRBJ2-1; 10 positions agree with TRBD1. The V and J ends lost 5 bases and 6 bases, in that order; junction bases with no gene match: 10. The germline CDR1 and CDR2 sequences are MNHEY and SMNVEV (reference sequence). The CDR3 extends over 16 amino acids.

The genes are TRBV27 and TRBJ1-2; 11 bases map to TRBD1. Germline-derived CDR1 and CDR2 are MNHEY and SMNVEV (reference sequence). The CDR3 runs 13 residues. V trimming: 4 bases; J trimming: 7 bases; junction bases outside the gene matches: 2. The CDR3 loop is CASSWTGGGGYTF. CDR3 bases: TGTGCCAGCAGTTGGACAGGGGGCGGTGGCTACACCTTC.

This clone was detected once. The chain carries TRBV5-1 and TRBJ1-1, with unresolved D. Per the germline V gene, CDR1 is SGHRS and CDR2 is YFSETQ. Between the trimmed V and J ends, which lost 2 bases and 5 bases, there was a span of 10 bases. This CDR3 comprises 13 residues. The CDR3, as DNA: TGCGCCAGCAGCTTCGAAGTGAGGACTGAAGCTTTCTTT. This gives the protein CASSFEVRTEAFF.

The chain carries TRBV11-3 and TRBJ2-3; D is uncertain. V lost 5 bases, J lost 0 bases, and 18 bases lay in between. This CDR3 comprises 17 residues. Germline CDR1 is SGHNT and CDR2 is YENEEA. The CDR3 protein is CASSSTRGEFSTDTQYF. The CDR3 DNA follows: TGTGCCAGCAGCAGCACCAGAGGCGAATTTAGCACAGATACGCAGTATTTT.

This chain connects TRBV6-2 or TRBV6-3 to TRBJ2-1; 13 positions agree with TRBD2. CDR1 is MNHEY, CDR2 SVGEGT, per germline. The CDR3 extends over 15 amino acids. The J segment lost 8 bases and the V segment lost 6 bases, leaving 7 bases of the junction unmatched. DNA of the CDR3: TGTGCCAGCAGCAGGACTAGCGGGAGTGGCTATGAGCAGTTCTTC. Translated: CASSRTSGSGYEQFF.

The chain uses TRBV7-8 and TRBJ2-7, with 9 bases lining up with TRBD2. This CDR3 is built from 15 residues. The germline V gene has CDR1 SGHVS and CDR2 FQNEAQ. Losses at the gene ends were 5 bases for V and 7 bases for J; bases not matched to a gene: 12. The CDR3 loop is CASSQWASGAEEQYF. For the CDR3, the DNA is TGTGCCAGCAGCCAGTGGGCTAGCGGGGCTGAAGAGCAGTACTTC. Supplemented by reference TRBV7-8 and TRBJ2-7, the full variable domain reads GAGVSQSPRYKVAKRGQDVALRCDPISGHVSLFWYQQALGQGPEFLTYFQNEAQLDKSGLPSDRFFAERPEGSVSTLKIQRTQQEDSAVYLCASSQWASGAEEQYFGPGTRLTVT.

The CDR3 reads CASRRTGEDSPLHF. CDR3 coding DNA: TGTGCCAGTAGGCGGACAGGGGAGGATTCACCCCTCCACTTT. This chain connects TRBV19 to TRBJ1-6, with 9 nucleotides matching TRBD1. Germline V gene sequence: CDR1 LNHDA, CDR2 SQIVND (reference sequence). The V segment lost 6 bases and the J segment 8 bases; nucleotides outside the gene matches: 5. CDR3 length: 14 residues.

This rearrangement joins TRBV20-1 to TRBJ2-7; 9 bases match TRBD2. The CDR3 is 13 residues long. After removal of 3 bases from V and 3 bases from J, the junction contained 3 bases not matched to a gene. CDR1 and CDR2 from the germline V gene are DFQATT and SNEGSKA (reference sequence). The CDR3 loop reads CSASLAGNYEQYF. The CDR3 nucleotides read TGCAGTGCTAGTCTAGCGGGGAACTACGAGCAGTACTTC.

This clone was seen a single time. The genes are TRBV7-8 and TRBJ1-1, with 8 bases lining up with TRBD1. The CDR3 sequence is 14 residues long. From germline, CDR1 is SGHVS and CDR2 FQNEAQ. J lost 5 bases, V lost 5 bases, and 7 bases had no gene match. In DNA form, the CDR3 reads TGTGCCAGCAGCGCGGACAGGGTCGGTACTGAAGCTTTCTTT. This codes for CASSADRVGTEAFF.

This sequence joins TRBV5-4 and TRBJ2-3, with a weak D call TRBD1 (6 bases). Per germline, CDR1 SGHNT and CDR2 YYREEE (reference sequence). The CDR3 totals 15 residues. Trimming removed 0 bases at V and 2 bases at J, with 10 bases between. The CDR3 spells CASSLDPGATDTQYF. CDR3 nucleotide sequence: TGTGCCAGCAGCTTGGATCCAGGGGCCACAGATACGCAGTATTTT.

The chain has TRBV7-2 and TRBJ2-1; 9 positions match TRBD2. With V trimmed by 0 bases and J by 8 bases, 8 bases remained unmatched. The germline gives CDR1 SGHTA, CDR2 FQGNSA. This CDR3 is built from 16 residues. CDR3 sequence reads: CASSLAILAGRDEQFF. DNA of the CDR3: TGTGCCAGCAGCTTAGCTATTCTAGCGGGAAGGGATGAGCAGTTCTTC.

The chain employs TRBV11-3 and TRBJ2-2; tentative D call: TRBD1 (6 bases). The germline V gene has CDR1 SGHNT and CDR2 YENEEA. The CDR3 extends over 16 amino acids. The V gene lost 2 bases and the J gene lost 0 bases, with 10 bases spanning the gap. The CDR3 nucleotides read TGTGCCAGCAGCTTATATGGGGGCGCGAACACCGGGGAGCTGTTTTTT. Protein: CASSLYGGANTGELFF.

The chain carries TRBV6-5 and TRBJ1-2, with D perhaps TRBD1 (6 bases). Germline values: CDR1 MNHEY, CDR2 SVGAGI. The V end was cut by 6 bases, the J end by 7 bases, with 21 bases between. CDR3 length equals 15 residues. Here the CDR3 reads CASSSGQIPPTGYTF. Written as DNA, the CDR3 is TGTGCCAGCAGCTCTGGACAGATTCCCCCGACTGGCTACACCTTC.

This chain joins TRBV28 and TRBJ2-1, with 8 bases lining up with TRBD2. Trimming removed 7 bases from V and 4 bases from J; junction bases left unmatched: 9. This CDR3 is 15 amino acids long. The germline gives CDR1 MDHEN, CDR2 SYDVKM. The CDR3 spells CASTPPSGGYNEQFF. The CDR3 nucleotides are TGTGCCAGCACGCCCCCGAGCGGGGGTTACAATGAGCAGTTCTTC.

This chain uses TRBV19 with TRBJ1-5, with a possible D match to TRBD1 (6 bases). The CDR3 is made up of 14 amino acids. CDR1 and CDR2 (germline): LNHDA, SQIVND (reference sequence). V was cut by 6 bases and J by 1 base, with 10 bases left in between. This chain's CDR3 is CASRSGVSNQPQHF. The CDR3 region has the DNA TGTGCCAGTAGATCAGGGGTCAGCAATCAGCCCCAGCATTTT.